This record covers a single T cell receptor (beta chain). Method: immunoSEQ multiplex PCR; TCRdb's copy keeps in-frame clones and lacks some. The sample records some 390,000 clones, approximately 90% being singletons. These data are taken from a study of blood T cell repertoires in COVID-19. Across the study: Italy, Spain and the United States were the sources of the convalescent and acute COVID-19 samples.

This CDR3 comprises 14 residues. The germline CDR1 and CDR2 sequences are LGHNA and YSLEER. V dropped 4 bases and J dropped 4 bases, with 13 bases sitting between them. The rearrangement links TRBV4-3 to TRBJ1-1; TRBD1 might be the D (6 bases). The receptor's source is a middle-aged woman with COVID-19, enrolled during active disease. The source material was peripheral blood. CDR3 amino acids: CASSLSQGPTEAFF. The CDR3 coding sequence is TGCGCCAGCAGCCTTTCACAGGGCCCCACTGAAGCTTTCTTT.